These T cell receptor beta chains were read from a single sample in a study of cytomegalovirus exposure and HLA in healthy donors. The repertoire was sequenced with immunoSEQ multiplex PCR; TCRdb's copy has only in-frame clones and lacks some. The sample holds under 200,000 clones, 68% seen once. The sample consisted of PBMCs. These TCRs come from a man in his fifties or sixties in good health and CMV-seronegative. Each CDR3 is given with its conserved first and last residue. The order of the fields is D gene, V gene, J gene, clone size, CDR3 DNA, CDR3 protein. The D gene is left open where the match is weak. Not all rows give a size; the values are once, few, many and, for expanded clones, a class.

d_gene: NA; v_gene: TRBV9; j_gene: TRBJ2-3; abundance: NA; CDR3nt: TGTGCCAGCAGCACTAGAGGAGGGGATGCCCAAGCAGATACGCAGTATTTT; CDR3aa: CASSTRGGDAQADTQYF
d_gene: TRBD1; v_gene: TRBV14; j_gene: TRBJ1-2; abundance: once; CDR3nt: TGTGCCAGCCCGTTCAGGGGGGCGAGGGGCTACACCTTC; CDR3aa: CASPFRGARGYTF
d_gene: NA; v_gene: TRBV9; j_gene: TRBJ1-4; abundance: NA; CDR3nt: TGTGCCAGCAGCCCAAGAACAGGGACAACTAATGAAAAACTGTTTTTT; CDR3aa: CASSPRTGTTNEKLFF
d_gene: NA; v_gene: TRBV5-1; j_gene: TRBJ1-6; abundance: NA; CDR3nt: TGCGCCAGCAGCACGGACAGTTCTCAAACCTATAATTCACCCCTCCACTTT; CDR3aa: CASSTDSSQTYNSPLHF
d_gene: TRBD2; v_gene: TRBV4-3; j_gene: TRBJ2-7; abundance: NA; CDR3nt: TGCGCCAGCAGCCAAGAACGCGGGGGGCTAGGCGAGCAGTACTTC; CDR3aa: CASSQERGGLGEQYF
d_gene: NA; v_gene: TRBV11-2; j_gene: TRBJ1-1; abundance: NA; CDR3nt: TGTGCCAGCAGTCCAGTCAACACTGAAGCTTTCTTT; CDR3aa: CASSPVNTEAFF
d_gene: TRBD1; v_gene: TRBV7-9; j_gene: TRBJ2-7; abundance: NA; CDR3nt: TGTGCCAGCAGGCCCGGACAGGCTTCCTCCTACGAGCAGTACTTC; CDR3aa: CASRPGQASSYEQYF
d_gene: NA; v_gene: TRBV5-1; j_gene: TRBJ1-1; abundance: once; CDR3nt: TGCGCCAGCAGAGGACAGCCCGTTGCGAACACTGAAGCTTTCTTT; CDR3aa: CASRGQPVANTEAFF
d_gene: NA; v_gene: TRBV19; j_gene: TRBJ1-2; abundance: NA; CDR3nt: TGTGCCAGTAGTACCCAGGGTGGTGGCTACACCTTC; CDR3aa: CASSTQGGGYTF
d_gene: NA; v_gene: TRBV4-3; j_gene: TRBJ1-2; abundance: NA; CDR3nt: TGCGCCAGCAGCCCCCGGCAGGCTGGCTATGGCTACACCTTC; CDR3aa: CASSPRQAGYGYTF
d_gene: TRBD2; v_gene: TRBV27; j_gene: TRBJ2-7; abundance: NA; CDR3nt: TGTGCCAGCAGTTTAGCGGGGGGGGGCTACGAGCAGTACTTC; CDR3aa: CASSLAGGGYEQYF
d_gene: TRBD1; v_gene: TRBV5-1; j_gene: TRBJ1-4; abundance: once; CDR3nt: TGCGCCAGCAGCATTGGGACAGGGGGGTCGGAAAAACTGTTTTTT; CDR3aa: CASSIGTGGSEKLFF
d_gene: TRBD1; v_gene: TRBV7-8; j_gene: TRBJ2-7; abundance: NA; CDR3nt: TGTGCCAGCAGCATACGCACAGGGGGCCTTTACGAGCAGTACTTC; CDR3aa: CASSIRTGGLYEQYF
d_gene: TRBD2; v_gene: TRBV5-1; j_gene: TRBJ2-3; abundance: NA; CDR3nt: TGCGCCAGCAGCTTCGGGACTAGCGGGGGCGCAGATACGCAGTATTTT; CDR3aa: CASSFGTSGGADTQYF
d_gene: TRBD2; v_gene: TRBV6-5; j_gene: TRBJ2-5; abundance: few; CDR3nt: TGTGCCACTCGGGCGGGGGGCCAAGATGAGACCCAGTACTTC; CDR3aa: CATRAGGQDETQYF
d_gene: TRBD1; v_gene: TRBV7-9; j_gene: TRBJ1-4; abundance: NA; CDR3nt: TGTGCCAGCAGCATCACAGGGGGCCATTTAGGTGAAAAACTGTTTTTT; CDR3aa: CASSITGGHLGEKLFF
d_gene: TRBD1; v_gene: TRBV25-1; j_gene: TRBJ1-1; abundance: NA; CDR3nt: TGTGCCAGCAGTCTGACAGGGGAAGGGGGAGCTTTCTTT; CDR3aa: CASSLTGEGGAFF
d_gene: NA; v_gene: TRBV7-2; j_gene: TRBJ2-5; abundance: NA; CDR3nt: TGTGCCAGCAGTCGGGGAGCCAGCGAGACCCAGTACTTC; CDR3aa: CASSRGASETQYF
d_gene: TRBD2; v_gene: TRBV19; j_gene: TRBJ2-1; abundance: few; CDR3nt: TGTGCCAGTAGTTTTGGACTAGCGGGGGGGCCGAATGAGCAGTTCTTC; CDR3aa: CASSFGLAGGPNEQFF
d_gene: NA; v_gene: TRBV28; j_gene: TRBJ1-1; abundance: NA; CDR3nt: TGTGCCAGCAGACAAAACACTGAAGCTTTCTTT; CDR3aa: CASRQNTEAFF
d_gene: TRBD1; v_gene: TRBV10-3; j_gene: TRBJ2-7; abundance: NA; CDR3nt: TGTGCCATCAGGGGGACAGTGAGCGAGCAGTACTTC; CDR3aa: CAIRGTVSEQYF
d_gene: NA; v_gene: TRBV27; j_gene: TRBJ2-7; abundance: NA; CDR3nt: TGTGCCAGCTATTTTGACAGGTACGAGCAGTACTTC; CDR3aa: CASYFDRYEQYF
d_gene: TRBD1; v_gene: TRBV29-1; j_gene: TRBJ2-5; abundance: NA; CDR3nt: TGCAGCGTGAACAGGGGGCAACAAGAGACCCAGTACTTC; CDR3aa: CSVNRGQQETQYF
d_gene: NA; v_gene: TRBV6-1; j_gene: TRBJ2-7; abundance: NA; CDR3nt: TGTGCCAGCAACAGGGCCTACGAGCAGTACTTC; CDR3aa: CASNRAYEQYF
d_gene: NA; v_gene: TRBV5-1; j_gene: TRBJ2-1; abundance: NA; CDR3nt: TGCGCCAGCAACCCGGGTGCGGGACAGATAAACAATGAGCAGTTCTTC; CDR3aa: CASNPGAGQINNEQFF
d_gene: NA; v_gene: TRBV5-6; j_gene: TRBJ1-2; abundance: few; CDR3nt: TGTGCCAGCAGCTTGGCAGTCGTCCTCTATGGCTACACCTTC; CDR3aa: CASSLAVVLYGYTF
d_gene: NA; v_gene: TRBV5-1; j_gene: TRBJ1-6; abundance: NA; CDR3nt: TGCGCCAGCAGCCTCGACAGTGGGGCTTCACCCCTCCACTTT; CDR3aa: CASSLDSGASPLHF
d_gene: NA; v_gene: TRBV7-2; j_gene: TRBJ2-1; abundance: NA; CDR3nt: TGTGCCAGCAGCTTAGCGGTGGGCGCATACAGTGAGCAGTTCTTC; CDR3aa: CASSLAVGAYSEQFF
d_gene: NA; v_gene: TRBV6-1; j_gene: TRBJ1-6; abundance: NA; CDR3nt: TGTGCCAGCAGTGAAAAACCGGGCCGGGGGAATTCACCCCTCCACTTT; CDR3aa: CASSEKPGRGNSPLHF
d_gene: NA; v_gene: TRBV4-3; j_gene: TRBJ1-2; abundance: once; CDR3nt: TGCGCCAGCAGCCGAAGACAGGAATGGAACTATGGCTACACCTTC; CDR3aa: CASSRRQEWNYGYTF
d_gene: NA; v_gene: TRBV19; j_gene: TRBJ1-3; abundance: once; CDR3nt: TGTGCCAGTAGTGTTTGGCAGGGATCTGGAAACACCATATATTTT; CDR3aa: CASSVWQGSGNTIYF
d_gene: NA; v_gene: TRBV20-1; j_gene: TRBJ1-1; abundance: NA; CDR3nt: TGCAGTGCTAGTCCTTCTAGAAGGGCTTTCTTT; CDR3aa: CSASPSRRAFF
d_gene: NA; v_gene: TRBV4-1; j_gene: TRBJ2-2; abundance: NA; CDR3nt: TGCGCCAGCAGCCAAGCGGGGGCCGGGGAGCTGTTTTTT; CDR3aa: CASSQAGAGELFF
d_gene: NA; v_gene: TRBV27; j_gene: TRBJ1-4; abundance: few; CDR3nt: TGTGCCAGCAGTTTCGACTCAGGGTTTGGGGGGAAACTGTTTTTT; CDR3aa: CASSFDSGFGGKLFF
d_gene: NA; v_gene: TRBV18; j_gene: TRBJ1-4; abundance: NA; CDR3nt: TGTGCCAGCTCCCCCGGGGGAAATGAAAAACTGTTTTTT; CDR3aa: CASSPGGNEKLFF
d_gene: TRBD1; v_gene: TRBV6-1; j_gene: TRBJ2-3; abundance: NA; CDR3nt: TGTGCCAGCAGTACGGGACAGGGGGTATATACGCAGTATTTT; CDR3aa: CASSTGQGVYTQYF
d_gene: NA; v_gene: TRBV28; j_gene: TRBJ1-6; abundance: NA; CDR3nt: TGTGCCAGCAGTTTAGTGGTCAGCTCCTATAATTCACCCCTCCACTTT; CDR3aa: CASSLVVSSYNSPLHF
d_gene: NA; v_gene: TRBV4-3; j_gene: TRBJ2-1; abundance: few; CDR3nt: TGCGCCAGCAGCCAGGGGGGGAGCGCGGGGGCAGGATATGGTGAGCAGTTCTTC; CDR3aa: CASSQGGSAGAGYGEQFF
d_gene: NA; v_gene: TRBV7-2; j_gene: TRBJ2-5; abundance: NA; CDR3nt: TGTGCCAGCAGCGGTAGTGGGAGCCAGACCCAGTACTTC; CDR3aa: CASSGSGSQTQYF
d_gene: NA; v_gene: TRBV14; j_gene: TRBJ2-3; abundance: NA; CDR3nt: TGTGCCAGCAGCCAAGCTCAGGGGAGAGATACGCAGTATTTT; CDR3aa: CASSQAQGRDTQYF
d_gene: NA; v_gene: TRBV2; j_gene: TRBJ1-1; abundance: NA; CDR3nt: TGTGCCAGCAGTTTTCCGGGACAGAACACTGAAGCTTTCTTT; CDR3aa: CASSFPGQNTEAFF
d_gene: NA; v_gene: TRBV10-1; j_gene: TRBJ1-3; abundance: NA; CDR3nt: TGCGCCAGCACTCCAGACAGGAGCTCTGGAAACACCATATATTTT; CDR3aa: CASTPDRSSGNTIYF
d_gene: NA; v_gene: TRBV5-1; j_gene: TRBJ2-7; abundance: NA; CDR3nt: TGCGCCAGTACGCGAGGGGCAGGGGCCTTCTACGAGCAGTACTTC; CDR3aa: CASTRGAGAFYEQYF
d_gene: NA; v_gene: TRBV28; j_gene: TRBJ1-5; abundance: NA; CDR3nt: TGTGCCACCGGGGGATCAATGGGGCAGCCCCAGCATTTT; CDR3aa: CATGGSMGQPQHF
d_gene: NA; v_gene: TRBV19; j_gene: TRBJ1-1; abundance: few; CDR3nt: TGTGCCAGTAACGGGAGAGTTCGGGGGGCGCGGAACACTGAAGCTTTCTTT; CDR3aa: CASNGRVRGARNTEAFF
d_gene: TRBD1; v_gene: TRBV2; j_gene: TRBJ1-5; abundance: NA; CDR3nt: TGTGCCAGCAGCGATACAGGGGGCTTTAGTCAGCCCCAGCATTTT; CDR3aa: CASSDTGGFSQPQHF
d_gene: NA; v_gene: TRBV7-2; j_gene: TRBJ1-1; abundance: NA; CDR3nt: TGTGCCAGCAGCCGGAGGGGAAACACTGAAGCTTTCTTT; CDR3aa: CASSRRGNTEAFF
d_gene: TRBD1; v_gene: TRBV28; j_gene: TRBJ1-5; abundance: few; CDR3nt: TGTGCCAGCAGTTTCGGGGACAGATTCAATCAGCCCCAGCATTTT; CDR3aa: CASSFGDRFNQPQHF